This T cell receptor beta chain was recovered during a study of blood T cell repertoires in COVID-19. The overall study: From the United States, Italy and Spain came samples of acute and convalescent COVID-19. Sample material is recorded as cDNA or gDNA derived from T cells, B-cell-depleted T cells, or PBMCs.

Original methodology: Estimates of nucleated cell counts were drawn from the amplification of reference gene primers. Libraries were prepared by immunoSEQ multiplex PCR; TCRdb keeps only in-frame clonotypes and omits some of them. V and J calls and clone size are as listed in that table; D and trimming were resolved from the DNA. The table lists under 200,000 clones, 70% to 90% of them singletons. Seattle-derived patients entered the study during active infection and were followed longitudinally. Germline CDR1 and CDR2: WSHSY and SAAADI. V lost 6 bases to trimming and J lost 4 bases, with 15 bases between them. The CDR3 consists of 14 residues.

This chain links TRBV10-2 with TRBJ1-1; D possibly corresponds to TRBD1 (6 bases). The sequence came from an older woman with COVID-19, enrolled during active disease. The sample consisted of peripheral blood. The CDR3 region has the DNA TGCGCCAGCAGCCATAGTTGGGGGCCCACTGAAGCTTTCTTT. Encoded protein: CASSHSWGPTEAFF.